These T cell receptor beta chains were read from a single sample in a study of prognosis after radiotherapy for stage I lung cancer. Each CDR3 protein is one row after TCRdb ran MiXCR on the multiplex PCR reads. The table lists roughly 30,000 distinct CDR3 sequences, about 43% of them singletons. The sequences come from PBMCs, collected before or after stereotactic body radiation therapy (not recorded which). These receptors were taken from a donor aged 50 or older with non-small cell lung cancer. Each CDR3 is given with its conserved first and last residue. A D gene is named only where the DNA matches it firmly. Size is stated for part of the rows, as once, few or many counts, or as a class when the clone is expanded.

clone_size: few
d_call: TRBD1
j_call: TRBJ2-7
cdr3_length: 14
v_call: TRBV24-1
cdr3_nt: TGTGCCACCAGTGAATCAACAGGGGGCGACGAGCAGTACTTC
cdr3_aa: CATSESTGGDEQYF

clone_size: NA
d_call: NA
j_call: TRBJ2-3
cdr3_length: 15
v_call: TRBV5-1
cdr3_nt: TGCGCCAGCAGCTTCCGGGCCGCAGTGACAGATGCGCAGTATTTT
cdr3_aa: CASSFRAAVTDAQYF

clone_size: NA
d_call: NA
j_call: TRBJ2-6
cdr3_length: 16
v_call: TRBV3-1
cdr3_nt: TGTGCCAGCAGCCACAATCGGGGGACCGGGGCCAACGTCCTGACTTTC
cdr3_aa: CASSHNRGTGANVLTF

clone_size: NA
d_call: NA
j_call: TRBJ1-2
cdr3_length: 15
v_call: TRBV7-8
cdr3_nt: TGTGCCAGCAGCTCACGTCAGGGAGCCTTCGATGGCTACACCTTC
cdr3_aa: CASSSRQGAFDGYTF

clone_size: many
d_call: NA
j_call: TRBJ2-1
cdr3_length: 13
v_call: TRBV25-1
cdr3_nt: TGTGCCAGCAGTCGCGGAAACTACAATGAGCAGTTCTTC
cdr3_aa: CASSRGNYNEQFF

clone_size: once
d_call: TRBD2
j_call: TRBJ2-2
cdr3_length: 13
v_call: TRBV12-3/TRBV12-4
cdr3_nt: TGTGCCAGCACTGTGGGAGGGCACGGGTATCTGTTTTTT
cdr3_aa: CASTVGGHGYLFF

clone_size: few
d_call: NA
j_call: TRBJ2-2
cdr3_length: 15
v_call: TRBV5-4
cdr3_nt: TGTGCCAGCAGCCGCCAAACTAGTTCCACCGGGGAGCTGTTTTTT
cdr3_aa: CASSRQTSSTGELFF

clone_size: many
d_call: NA
j_call: TRBJ2-5
cdr3_length: 13
v_call: TRBV30
cdr3_nt: TGTGCCTGGAGGCGCATAGGGGAAGAGACCCAGTACTTC
cdr3_aa: CAWRRIGEETQYF

clone_size: many
d_call: TRBD2
j_call: TRBJ2-6
cdr3_length: 15
v_call: TRBV6-9
cdr3_nt: TGTGCCAGCAGTTTTAGCGGGTCGGGGGCCAACGTCCTGACTTTC
cdr3_aa: CASSFSGSGANVLTF

clone_size: NA
d_call: NA
j_call: TRBJ2-7
cdr3_length: 14
v_call: TRBV12-3/TRBV12-4
cdr3_nt: TGTGCCAGCAGTTTAGGGAATCCCTCAGGGGAGCAGTACTTC
cdr3_aa: CASSLGNPSGEQYF

clone_size: many
d_call: NA
j_call: TRBJ2-7
cdr3_length: 13
v_call: TRBV20-1
cdr3_nt: TGCAGTGCTTTACCTATCAGCTCCTACGAGCAGTACTTC
cdr3_aa: CSALPISSYEQYF

clone_size: NA
d_call: TRBD2
j_call: TRBJ2-1
cdr3_length: 16
v_call: TRBV7-9
cdr3_nt: TGTGCCAGCAGCCCACATAGCGGGAGGGCCTTGGGAGAGCAGTTCTTC
cdr3_aa: CASSPHSGRALGEQFF

clone_size: NA
d_call: TRBD2
j_call: TRBJ2-1
cdr3_length: 19
v_call: TRBV28
cdr3_nt: TGTGCCAGCAGTTTACGGGGACTAGCGGGACTTGTGGGCCGGAGTGAGCAGTTCTTC
cdr3_aa: CASSLRGLAGLVGRSEQFF

clone_size: medium-sized
d_call: TRBD1
j_call: TRBJ2-7
cdr3_length: 13
v_call: TRBV6-5
cdr3_nt: TGTGCCAGCAGTTACTCTAGACAGGGTGAGCAGTACTTC
cdr3_aa: CASSYSRQGEQYF

clone_size: many
d_call: TRBD1
j_call: TRBJ1-5
cdr3_length: 14
v_call: TRBV20-1
cdr3_nt: TGCAGTGCCAAGACAGGGGGCAACAATCAGCCCCAGCATTTT
cdr3_aa: CSAKTGGNNQPQHF

clone_size: NA
d_call: TRBD1
j_call: TRBJ1-2
cdr3_length: 15
v_call: TRBV24-1
cdr3_nt: TGTGCCACCAGTGAACAGGGACAGGGGAACTATGGCTACACCTTC
cdr3_aa: CATSEQGQGNYGYTF

clone_size: NA
d_call: NA
j_call: TRBJ2-1
cdr3_length: 17
v_call: TRBV12-5
cdr3_nt: TGTGCTAGTGCTTTATCCCTAAACCGGGAACTGAACAATGAGCAGTTCTTC
cdr3_aa: CASALSLNRELNNEQFF

clone_size: many
d_call: NA
j_call: TRBJ2-3
cdr3_length: 15
v_call: TRBV5-6
cdr3_nt: TGTGCCAGCAGCTCTAGGACCCTTAGGGGAGATACGCAGTATTTT
cdr3_aa: CASSSRTLRGDTQYF

clone_size: many
d_call: NA
j_call: TRBJ2-1
cdr3_length: 11
v_call: TRBV28
cdr3_nt: TGTGCCAGCAGTTTCATCAATGAGCAGTTCTTC
cdr3_aa: CASSFINEQFF

clone_size: NA
d_call: NA
j_call: TRBJ2-7
cdr3_length: 16
v_call: TRBV6-5
cdr3_nt: TGTGCCAACAGTTTATCCCACAGAAAGAGCTCCTACGAGCAGTACTTC
cdr3_aa: CANSLSHRKSSYEQYF

clone_size: NA
d_call: TRBD2
j_call: TRBJ2-1
cdr3_length: 14
v_call: TRBV12-3/TRBV12-4
cdr3_nt: TGTGCCACCACTAGCGTGATTAGGAACAATGAGCAGTTCTTC
cdr3_aa: CATTSVIRNNEQFF

clone_size: few
d_call: TRBD2
j_call: TRBJ2-2
cdr3_length: 18
v_call: TRBV9
cdr3_nt: TGTGCCAGCAGCGACTCGACTAGCGGGGGGCTCGACACCGGGGAGCTGTTTTTT
cdr3_aa: CASSDSTSGGLDTGELFF

clone_size: many
d_call: NA
j_call: TRBJ1-6
cdr3_length: 16
v_call: TRBV7-2
cdr3_nt: TGTGCCAGCAGCTCCAGGACCGTAACTTTGGGTTCACCCCTCCACTTT
cdr3_aa: CASSSRTVTLGSPLHF

clone_size: many
d_call: NA
j_call: TRBJ2-7
cdr3_length: 14
v_call: TRBV5-6
cdr3_nt: TGTGCCAGCAGCTTGGTGTTACCCCCCTACGAGCAGTACTTC
cdr3_aa: CASSLVLPPYEQYF

clone_size: many
d_call: TRBD1
j_call: TRBJ1-2
cdr3_length: 15
v_call: TRBV28
cdr3_nt: TGTGCCAGCAGTTCCCCCGGGACAGTCCTCTATGGCTACACCTTC
cdr3_aa: CASSSPGTVLYGYTF

clone_size: many
d_call: NA
j_call: TRBJ2-2
cdr3_length: 14
v_call: TRBV19
cdr3_nt: TGTGCCAGTAAGAATGAGAGGAACACCGGGGAGCTGTTTTTT
cdr3_aa: CASKNERNTGELFF

clone_size: NA
d_call: TRBD1
j_call: TRBJ1-1
cdr3_length: 15
v_call: TRBV6-2/TRBV6-3
cdr3_nt: TGTGCCGGCAGTCCCCCCCGGGACAGGGCTTCTGAAGCTTTCTTT
cdr3_aa: CAGSPPRDRASEAFF

clone_size: NA
d_call: TRBD2
j_call: TRBJ2-3
cdr3_length: 15
v_call: TRBV5-1
cdr3_nt: TGCGCCATCAGCCTAGCGGTTCTTATCACAGATACGCAGTATTTT
cdr3_aa: CAISLAVLITDTQYF

clone_size: once
d_call: NA
j_call: TRBJ2-6
cdr3_length: 15
v_call: TRBV6-1
cdr3_nt: TGTGCCAGCAGTAGGGGTTCCTCTGGGTCCAACGTCCTTACTTTC
cdr3_aa: CASSRGSSGSNVLTF

clone_size: many
d_call: NA
j_call: TRBJ2-1
cdr3_length: 13
v_call: TRBV6-2/TRBV6-3
cdr3_nt: TGTGCCAGCAGTTACCGGGAGTACAATGAGCAGTTCTTC
cdr3_aa: CASSYREYNEQFF

clone_size: NA
d_call: TRBD2
j_call: TRBJ2-6
cdr3_length: 13
v_call: TRBV7-2
cdr3_nt: TGTGCCAGCAGACGGGGGGTTACCAACGTACTGACTTTC
cdr3_aa: CASRRGVTNVLTF

clone_size: many
d_call: TRBD2
j_call: TRBJ2-5
cdr3_length: 14
v_call: TRBV6-1
cdr3_nt: TGTGCCAGCACCCCTAGCGGGCTGAAAGAGACCCAGTACTTC
cdr3_aa: CASTPSGLKETQYF

clone_size: NA
d_call: NA
j_call: TRBJ2-7
cdr3_length: 12
v_call: TRBV19
cdr3_nt: TGTGCCACAGCGGTGGGTTCCTACGAGCAGTACTTC
cdr3_aa: CATAVGSYEQYF

clone_size: many
d_call: TRBD2
j_call: TRBJ2-5
cdr3_length: 13
v_call: TRBV6-4
cdr3_nt: TGTGCCAGCAGTTCGACTAGCTGGGAGACCCAGTACTTC
cdr3_aa: CASSSTSWETQYF

clone_size: NA
d_call: NA
j_call: TRBJ1-4
cdr3_length: 14
v_call: TRBV19
cdr3_nt: TGTGCCAGCCGCTCGCGTCGGACTAATGAAAAACTGTTTTTT
cdr3_aa: CASRSRRTNEKLFF

clone_size: medium-sized
d_call: NA
j_call: TRBJ1-2
cdr3_length: 12
v_call: TRBV15
cdr3_nt: TGTGCCACCAGCCCCAGTAACTATGGCTACACCTTC
cdr3_aa: CATSPSNYGYTF

clone_size: many
d_call: TRBD1
j_call: TRBJ1-1
cdr3_length: 13
v_call: TRBV19
cdr3_nt: TGTGCCACAAGACAGGGGGCCAACACTGAAGCTTTCTTT
cdr3_aa: CATRQGANTEAFF

clone_size: NA
d_call: NA
j_call: TRBJ2-1
cdr3_length: 14
v_call: TRBV20-1
cdr3_nt: TGCAGTGCTAGAGGGCTACACACCTACAATGAGCAGTTCTTC
cdr3_aa: CSARGLHTYNEQFF

clone_size: few
d_call: NA
j_call: TRBJ1-2
cdr3_length: 12
v_call: TRBV6-4
cdr3_nt: TGTGCCAGCAGTTCCCCTCCGGGAGGCTACACCTTC
cdr3_aa: CASSSPPGGYTF

clone_size: NA
d_call: NA
j_call: TRBJ2-3
cdr3_length: 15
v_call: TRBV28
cdr3_nt: TGTGCCACAAATATAGAGGGACGCGTAACAGATACGCAGTATTTT
cdr3_aa: CATNIEGRVTDTQYF

clone_size: once
d_call: NA
j_call: TRBJ2-7
cdr3_length: 15
v_call: TRBV11-2
cdr3_nt: TGTGCCAGCAGCTTTGGCAGGGGACAACTATACGAGCAGTACTTC
cdr3_aa: CASSFGRGQLYEQYF

clone_size: NA
d_call: NA
j_call: TRBJ2-7
cdr3_length: 18
v_call: TRBV27
cdr3_nt: TGTGCCAGCAGTCCCCGAATGGTTGTGGCCGGAGTGCCCTACGAGCAGTACTTC
cdr3_aa: CASSPRMVVAGVPYEQYF

clone_size: many
d_call: NA
j_call: TRBJ2-3
cdr3_length: 16
v_call: TRBV7-3
cdr3_nt: TGTGCCAGCAGCTTAAATCCCCTACTTGGCACAGATACGCAGTATTTT
cdr3_aa: CASSLNPLLGTDTQYF